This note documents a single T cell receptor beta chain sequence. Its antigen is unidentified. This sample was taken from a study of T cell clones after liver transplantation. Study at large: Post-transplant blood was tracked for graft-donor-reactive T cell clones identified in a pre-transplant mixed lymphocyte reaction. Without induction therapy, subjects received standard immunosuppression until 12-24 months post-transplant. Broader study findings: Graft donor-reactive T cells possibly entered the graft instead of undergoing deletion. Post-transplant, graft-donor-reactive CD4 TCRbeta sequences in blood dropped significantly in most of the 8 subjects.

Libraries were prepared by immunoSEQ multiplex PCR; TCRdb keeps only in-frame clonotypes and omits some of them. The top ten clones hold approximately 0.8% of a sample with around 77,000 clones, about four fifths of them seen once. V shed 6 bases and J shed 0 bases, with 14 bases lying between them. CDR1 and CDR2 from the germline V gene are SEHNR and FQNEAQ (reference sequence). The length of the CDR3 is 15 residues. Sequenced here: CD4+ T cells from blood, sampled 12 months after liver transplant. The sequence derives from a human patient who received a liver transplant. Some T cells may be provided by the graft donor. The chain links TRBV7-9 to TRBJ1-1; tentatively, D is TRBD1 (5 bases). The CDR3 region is CASSRATVLNTEAFF. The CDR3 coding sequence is TGTGCCAGCAGTCGCGCGACAGTACTGAACACTGAAGCTTTCTTT.